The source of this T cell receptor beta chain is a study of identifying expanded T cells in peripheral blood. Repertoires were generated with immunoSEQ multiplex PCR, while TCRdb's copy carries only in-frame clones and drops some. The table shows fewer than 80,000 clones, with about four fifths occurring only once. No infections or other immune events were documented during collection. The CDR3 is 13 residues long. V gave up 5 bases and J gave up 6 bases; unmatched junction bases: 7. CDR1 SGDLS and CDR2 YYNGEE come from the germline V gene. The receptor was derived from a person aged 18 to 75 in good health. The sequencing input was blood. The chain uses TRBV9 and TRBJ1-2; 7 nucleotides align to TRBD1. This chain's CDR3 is CASRDDRENGYTF. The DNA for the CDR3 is TGTGCCAGCAGAGATGACAGGGAGAATGGCTACACCTTC.